This TCR beta chain is from a study of graft-versus-host responses after intestinal transplantation. The overall study: Recipients were given multivisceral, liver-intestinal, or isolated intestinal transplants. Anti-thymocyte globulin served as induction for all recipients, who then took tacrolimus and steroids for about three years.

Comments on this clone: Its antigen remains unidentified.

Whole-study results and caveats: GvH clone levels peaked in circulation, and this peak was associated with early post-transplant HvG declines. GvH clones were found in recipient marrow; some appeared first in ileum or blood.

Here immunoSEQ multiplex PCR was the method, and the copy in TCRdb shows in-frame clones only, minus some. Of approximately 82,000 clones in the sample, 85% to 95% were seen once. Germline lookup yields CDR1 MNHEY and CDR2 SMNVEV (reference sequence). V was shortened by 7 bases and J by 2 bases, with 17 bases between the two germline ends. The CDR3 extends over 15 amino acids. The TCR comes from a human donor who was the organ donor for an intestinal transplant. The source material was unstimulated CD8+ T cells sorted from spleen or lymph node cells, sampled before transplant. This chain connects TRBV27 to TRBJ1-1; D possibly corresponds to TRBD1 (6 bases). CDR3: CASIFSRGSNTEAFF. DNA for the CDR3: TGTGCCAGCATCTTCTCGAGGGGGTCCAACACTGAAGCTTTCTTT.